The 11 T cell receptor beta chains listed next were all sequenced from one sample in a study of control samples from healthy donors and cancer patients. Here immunoSEQ multiplex PCR was the method, and the copy in TCRdb shows in-frame clones only, minus some. The sample has 100,000 to 150,000 clones, over 75% seen once. Sequencing was performed on blood. The receptors come from a man between 40 and 49 years old in good health.

The CDR3, as DNA: TGTGCCAGCGGCGGGGGAGCAGATACGCAGTATTTT. Translated, it gives CASGGGADTQYF. The V call is TRBV6-5, the J call TRBJ2-3, with TRBD2 identical over 7 bases. The CDR3 extends over 12 amino acids. With 8 bases clipped from V and 4 bases from J, the junction kept 3 bases outside the gene matches. Germline V lookup: CDR1 MNHEY, CDR2 SVGAGI.

V gene TRBV14 combines with J gene TRBJ1-1, with D possibly matching TRBD1 (5 bases). The V gene's germline CDR1 is SGHDN and CDR2 FVKESK. This CDR3 region has 13 residues. Trimming removed 8 bases from V and 5 bases from J, with 15 bases in between. CDR3 sequence reads: CASSPGGSTEAFF. CDR3 DNA sequence: TGTGCCAGCTCTCCCGGGGGATCAACTGAAGCTTTCTTT.

This chain links TRBV19 with TRBJ1-1; D gene unclear. V was shortened by 3 bases and J by 1 base, with 9 bases between the two germline ends. The germline V gene encodes CDR1 LNHDA and CDR2 SQIVND (reference sequence). The CDR3 has 14 amino acids. CDR3 DNA: TGTGCCAGTAGTATCGGGCAGCCGAACACTGAAGCTTTCTTT. Its protein is CASSIGQPNTEAFF. Using reference TRBV19 and TRBJ1-1 for the parts outside the CDR3, the full variable domain is DGGITQSPKYLFRKEGQNVTLSCEQNLNHDAMYWYRQDPGQGLRLIYYSQIVNDFQKGDIAEGYSVSREKKESFPLTVTSAQKNPTAFYLCASSIGQPNTEAFFGQGTRLTVV.

The V call is TRBV25-1, the J call TRBJ1-6; no firm D call. V shed 1 base and J shed 6 bases, with 7 bases lying between them. Germline V gene lookup returns CDR1 MGHDK and CDR2 SYGVNS. This CDR3 comprises 14 residues. The CDR3 region is CASSESTANSPLHF. Written as DNA, the CDR3 is TGTGCCAGCAGTGAATCTACAGCTAATTCACCCCTCCACTTT. The whole variable domain, filled in from reference TRBV25-1 and TRBJ1-6, reads EADIYQTPRYLVIGTGKKITLECSQTMGHDKMYWYQQDPGMELHLIHYSYGVNSTEKGDLSSESTVSRIRTEHFPLTLESARPSHTSQYLCASSESTANSPLHFGNGTRLTVT.

The V gene is TRBV30, the J gene TRBJ1-3; no clear D gene. The V gene lost 0 bases and the J gene lost 7 bases, with 7 bases spanning the gap. The CDR3 is 12 amino acids. CDR1 is GTSNPN and CDR2 is SVGIG in the germline V gene (reference sequence). CDR3 region: CAWSVEWNTIYF. The CDR3 DNA reads as TGTGCCTGGAGTGTAGAGTGGAACACCATATATTTT.

The chain links TRBV30 to TRBJ1-1; a possible D gene is TRBD1 (5 bases). Germline CDR1 is GTSNPN and CDR2 is SVGIG (reference sequence). The ends were cut back, 0 bases at V and 1 base at J, with 18 bases in the middle. The CDR3 has 17 residues. CDR3 nucleotides: TGTGCCTGGAGTGTACGGGGGATGGGCCTTGGGAACACTGAAGCTTTCTTT. Amino acids: CAWSVRGMGLGNTEAFF.

This chain joins TRBV12-3 or TRBV12-4 and TRBJ2-1; a weak D match, TRBD2 (5 bases). The CDR3 loop spans 13 amino acids. V dropped 8 bases and J dropped 9 bases, with 17 bases sitting between them. CDR3 sequence (DNA): TGTGCCAGCTTTCGAACCTGGGAGCCTGAGCAGTTCTTC. Translating gives CASFRTWEPEQFF.

The chain is built from TRBV14 and TRBJ1-1, with 7 bases aligning to TRBD1. V dropped 0 bases and J dropped 11; count of bases not matched to a gene: 15. Germline assignment: CDR1 SGHDN and CDR2 FVKESK. The CDR3 consists of 16 residues. CDR3 protein: CASSQDLPTGRTGAFF. CDR3 nucleotides: TGTGCCAGCAGCCAAGATCTCCCGACAGGGAGAACTGGGGCTTTCTTT.

V usage is TRBV28 and J usage is TRBJ2-7; TRBD1 aligns across 10 bases. CDR3 length: 16 amino acids. The V and J ends lost 8 bases and 7 bases, in that order; junction bases with no gene match: 17. In germline, CDR1 is MDHEN, CDR2 SYDVKM. The chain's CDR3 is CASEKGWGQGTGEQYF. CDR3 bases: TGTGCCAGCGAGAAGGGGTGGGGACAGGGGACTGGGGAGCAGTACTTC.

The rearrangement joins TRBV19 to TRBJ1-2, with D perhaps TRBD1 (5 bases). Germline CDR1 is LNHDA and CDR2 is SQIVND (reference sequence). Trimming took off 3 bases at V and 2 bases at J, with 7 bases between the two ends. This CDR3 spans 13 amino acids. CDR3 nucleotide sequence: TGTGCCAGTAGTATCTCAGGGAACTATGGCTACACCTTC. The encoded protein is CASSISGNYGYTF. The full variable domain, rest sourced from reference TRBV19 and TRBJ1-2, is DGGITQSPKYLFRKEGQNVTLSCEQNLNHDAMYWYRQDPGQGLRLIYYSQIVNDFQKGDIAEGYSVSREKKESFPLTVTSAQKNPTAFYLCASSISGNYGYTFGSGTRLTVV.

This rearrangement joins TRBV4-1 to TRBJ2-5; TRBD2 matches at 8 bases. Germline-derived CDR1 and CDR2 are MGHRA and YSYEKL. After removal of 1 base from V and 1 base from J, the junction contained 5 bases not matched to a gene. The CDR3 has 16 residues. In nucleotides, the CDR3 is TGCGCCAGCAGCCAAGGGGCTGCGGGGGGCCAAGAGACCCAGTACTTC. Translated: CASSQGAAGGQETQYF.